These T cell receptor beta chains were read from a single sample in a study of cytomegalovirus exposure and HLA in healthy donors. Assay: immunoSEQ multiplex PCR; the TCRdb copy retains only in-frame clones and omits some. The table includes 90,000 to 130,000 clones, under 85% detected once. Input material: PBMCs. The receptors stem from a man younger than 40 in good health and CMV-seropositive. Both conserved end residues are part of each CDR3. D genes are given only for firm matches. Only some rows state a clone size, as once, few, many or a class for expanded clones.

V gene: TRBV6-5; D gene: NA; J gene: TRBJ2-3; clone size: NA; CDR3 DNA: TGTGCCAGCAGCCCCGATCAGTCTAGCACAGATACGCAGTATTTT; CDR3 protein: CASSPDQSSTDTQYF
V gene: TRBV2; D gene: TRBD1; J gene: TRBJ2-3; clone size: NA; CDR3 DNA: TGTGCCAGCAGTGAGGACAGGACCATTCCCACAGATACGCAGTATTTT; CDR3 protein: CASSEDRTIPTDTQYF
V gene: TRBV6-6; D gene: TRBD2; J gene: TRBJ2-2; clone size: NA; CDR3 DNA: TGTGCCAGCAAGTCTAGCGGGGGGGTTTACACCGGGGAGCTGTTTTTT; CDR3 protein: CASKSSGGVYTGELFF
V gene: TRBV18; D gene: TRBD1; J gene: TRBJ2-7; clone size: NA; CDR3 DNA: TGTGCCAGCTCACCCCTCGACAGGGGGGGAGGCGAGCAGTACTTC; CDR3 protein: CASSPLDRGGGEQYF
V gene: TRBV6-6; D gene: TRBD1; J gene: TRBJ1-3; clone size: large; CDR3 DNA: TGTGCCAGCAGGACAGGGCTCTCTGGAAACACCATATATTTT; CDR3 protein: CASRTGLSGNTIYF
V gene: TRBV7-6; D gene: NA; J gene: TRBJ2-7; clone size: NA; CDR3 DNA: TGTGCCAGCAGCTTAGGGCCCGACTCCTACGAGCAGTACTTC; CDR3 protein: CASSLGPDSYEQYF
V gene: TRBV25-1; D gene: TRBD2; J gene: TRBJ2-1; clone size: NA; CDR3 DNA: TGTGCCAGCAGTGGATGGACTAGCGGGGGAGGCGATGAGCAGTTCTTC; CDR3 protein: CASSGWTSGGGDEQFF
V gene: TRBV5-6; D gene: NA; J gene: TRBJ2-5; clone size: many; CDR3 DNA: TGTGCCAGCAGCTTGGGGAGGGTTGGTGGGACCCAGTACTTC; CDR3 protein: CASSLGRVGGTQYF
V gene: TRBV10-1; D gene: TRBD2; J gene: TRBJ2-1; clone size: once; CDR3 DNA: TGCGCCAGCAGCCTGGGACTAGCGGGGAATGAGCAGTTCTTC; CDR3 protein: CASSLGLAGNEQFF
V gene: TRBV27; D gene: TRBD2; J gene: TRBJ2-3; clone size: NA; CDR3 DNA: TGTGCCAGCAGTTTAAGGGGACTAGCGGGGATCACAGATACGCAGTATTTT; CDR3 protein: CASSLRGLAGITDTQYF
V gene: TRBV29-1; D gene: NA; J gene: TRBJ1-2; clone size: NA; CDR3 DNA: TGCAGCGTTGAGGCGGGACCGTCCTTCGGGGGCTACACCTTC; CDR3 protein: CSVEAGPSFGGYTF
V gene: TRBV6-5; D gene: NA; J gene: TRBJ2-5; clone size: NA; CDR3 DNA: TGTGCCAGCAGCCAGGTGGGGGGGCGGCAGACCCAGTACTTC; CDR3 protein: CASSQVGGRQTQYF
V gene: TRBV19; D gene: NA; J gene: TRBJ1-5; clone size: NA; CDR3 DNA: TGTGCCAGTAGTATGGCGAGGGAAAGGGGGAATCAGCCCCAGCATTTT; CDR3 protein: CASSMARERGNQPQHF
V gene: TRBV10-3; D gene: TRBD1; J gene: TRBJ1-6; clone size: NA; CDR3 DNA: TGTGCCATCAGTGAGTCGAAAGGACAGGTAACCCGGTGGAATTCACCCCTCCACTTT; CDR3 protein: CAISESKGQVTRWNSPLHF
V gene: TRBV19; D gene: TRBD2; J gene: TRBJ2-5; clone size: NA; CDR3 DNA: TGTGCCAGTAGTACCGGGACTAGCGGGTGGCCGACCCAGTACTTC; CDR3 protein: CASSTGTSGWPTQYF
V gene: TRBV29-1; D gene: NA; J gene: TRBJ1-2; clone size: once; CDR3 DNA: TGCAGCGCCGGAGCAGGGCCCTTAAGTGGCTACACCTTC; CDR3 protein: CSAGAGPLSGYTF
V gene: TRBV21-1; D gene: NA; J gene: TRBJ1-2; clone size: NA; CDR3 DNA: TGTGCCAGCAGCAACGGTAGAAGATTAAACTATGGCTACACCTTC; CDR3 protein: CASSNGRRLNYGYTF
V gene: TRBV25-1; D gene: TRBD1; J gene: TRBJ1-1; clone size: NA; CDR3 DNA: TGTGCCAGCAGTGATTATACCCGGGACAGGGAGGAAGCTTTCTTT; CDR3 protein: CASSDYTRDREEAFF
V gene: TRBV27; D gene: NA; J gene: TRBJ1-1; clone size: NA; CDR3 DNA: TGTGCCAGCAGTTTATCCTGGAGGGCGAACACTGAAGCTTTCTTT; CDR3 protein: CASSLSWRANTEAFF
V gene: TRBV7-2; D gene: NA; J gene: TRBJ1-1; clone size: NA; CDR3 DNA: TGTGCCAGCAGCTTAGGTGGCAGGGGGAACACTGAAGCTTTCTTT; CDR3 protein: CASSLGGRGNTEAFF
V gene: TRBV13; D gene: NA; J gene: TRBJ1-3; clone size: NA; CDR3 DNA: TGTGCCAGCAGCTACAGTCCCAGCTCTGGAAACACCATATATTTT; CDR3 protein: CASSYSPSSGNTIYF
V gene: TRBV4-1; D gene: NA; J gene: TRBJ1-4; clone size: NA; CDR3 DNA: TGCGCCAGCAGCCAAGTCGAACGGGGAGGGGGTGAAAAACTGTTTTTT; CDR3 protein: CASSQVERGGGEKLFF
V gene: TRBV5-1; D gene: NA; J gene: TRBJ1-1; clone size: NA; CDR3 DNA: TGCGCCAGCAGCCCCTTGGCAGGGTCGAACACTGAAGCTTTCTTT; CDR3 protein: CASSPLAGSNTEAFF
V gene: TRBV21-1; D gene: NA; J gene: TRBJ2-2; clone size: once; CDR3 DNA: TGTGCCAGCAGCCGGGACAGGGGGCGGTCCGGGGAGCTGTTTTTT; CDR3 protein: CASSRDRGRSGELFF
V gene: TRBV7-2; D gene: NA; J gene: TRBJ2-5; clone size: few; CDR3 DNA: TGTGCCAGCAGCTTATTCCGCCAAGAGACCCAGTACTTC; CDR3 protein: CASSLFRQETQYF
V gene: TRBV4-1; D gene: TRBD1; J gene: TRBJ1-2; clone size: NA; CDR3 DNA: TGCGCCAGCAGCCGAAACCAGGGGGCAGACGGCTACACCTTC; CDR3 protein: CASSRNQGADGYTF
V gene: TRBV19; D gene: TRBD1; J gene: TRBJ1-6; clone size: once; CDR3 DNA: TGTGCCAGTAGTATTGGACAGGGCTATAATTCACCCCTCCACTTT; CDR3 protein: CASSIGQGYNSPLHF
V gene: TRBV4-2; D gene: NA; J gene: TRBJ1-4; clone size: NA; CDR3 DNA: TGTGCCAGCAGCCAAGATGGGGGCAGGGGTGGGGAAAAACTGTTTTTT; CDR3 protein: CASSQDGGRGGEKLFF
V gene: TRBV7-9; D gene: NA; J gene: TRBJ2-2; clone size: NA; CDR3 DNA: TGTGCCAGCAGCTGGCTGTTACGCAGGCATGGCGGGGAGCTGTTTTTT; CDR3 protein: CASSWLLRRHGGELFF
V gene: TRBV27; D gene: TRBD1; J gene: TRBJ2-7; clone size: NA; CDR3 DNA: TGTGCCAGCAGTTTAAGAAGGGGGCTATGGGAGCAGTACTTC; CDR3 protein: CASSLRRGLWEQYF
V gene: TRBV2; D gene: NA; J gene: TRBJ1-5; clone size: NA; CDR3 DNA: TGTGCCAGCAGCGGGACACGCAATCAGCCCCAGCATTTT; CDR3 protein: CASSGTRNQPQHF
V gene: TRBV7-3; D gene: NA; J gene: TRBJ2-7; clone size: once; CDR3 DNA: TGTGCCAGCAGCTCCCCGATCCTAACCTACGAGCAGTACTTC; CDR3 protein: CASSSPILTYEQYF
V gene: TRBV7-3; D gene: NA; J gene: TRBJ2-1; clone size: NA; CDR3 DNA: TGTGCCAGCAGCTTAACTAAGAGGAATGAGCAGTTCTTC; CDR3 protein: CASSLTKRNEQFF
V gene: TRBV23-1; D gene: NA; J gene: TRBJ2-1; clone size: few; CDR3 DNA: TGCGCCAGCAGTCCCCCAACTAGCTCGCGGTCCTACAATGAGCAGTTCTTC; CDR3 protein: CASSPPTSSRSYNEQFF
V gene: TRBV5-5; D gene: NA; J gene: TRBJ1-3; clone size: NA; CDR3 DNA: TGTGCCAGCAGCTTGACCCGGGTCTGGGGAAACACCATATATTTT; CDR3 protein: CASSLTRVWGNTIYF
V gene: TRBV7-2; D gene: NA; J gene: TRBJ2-1; clone size: NA; CDR3 DNA: TGTGCCAGCAGCTTAGATGGGGGGGACAGGTTGCAGTTCTTC; CDR3 protein: CASSLDGGDRLQFF
V gene: TRBV12-5; D gene: NA; J gene: TRBJ1-3; clone size: NA; CDR3 DNA: TGTGCTAGTGGTACATACCTTGAAGGAAACACCATATATTTT; CDR3 protein: CASGTYLEGNTIYF
V gene: TRBV20-1; D gene: TRBD1; J gene: TRBJ1-1; clone size: NA; CDR3 DNA: TGCAGTGCTAGAGGGGACAGGGAGTCTTTCTTT; CDR3 protein: CSARGDRESFF
V gene: TRBV7-8; D gene: TRBD2; J gene: TRBJ2-5; clone size: NA; CDR3 DNA: TGTGCCAGCAGCCTTACCGGGACTAGGGGCGAGACCCAGTACTTC; CDR3 protein: CASSLTGTRGETQYF
V gene: TRBV7-9; D gene: NA; J gene: TRBJ2-1; clone size: NA; CDR3 DNA: TGTGCCAGCAGCTTCCCGGGGTCTATATACAATGAGCAGTTCTTC; CDR3 protein: CASSFPGSIYNEQFF
V gene: TRBV13; D gene: TRBD2; J gene: TRBJ2-7; clone size: NA; CDR3 DNA: TGTGCCAGCAGCCCACCCCAGAGCGGGGGTGATTACGAGCAGTACTTC; CDR3 protein: CASSPPQSGGDYEQYF
V gene: TRBV28; D gene: NA; J gene: TRBJ2-3; clone size: NA; CDR3 DNA: TGTGCCAGCAGTTCACCAAGGGGCGCAGATACGCAGTATTTT; CDR3 protein: CASSSPRGADTQYF
V gene: TRBV19; D gene: NA; J gene: TRBJ2-2; clone size: NA; CDR3 DNA: TGTGCCAGTAGTATAGATTGGTCGGCAGGGCTTACCGGGGAGCTGTTTTTT; CDR3 protein: CASSIDWSAGLTGELFF
V gene: TRBV2; D gene: NA; J gene: TRBJ2-1; clone size: once; CDR3 DNA: TGTGCCAGCAGTGCAGGTCATGAGCAGTTCTTC; CDR3 protein: CASSAGHEQFF
V gene: TRBV11-3; D gene: TRBD2; J gene: TRBJ2-5; clone size: NA; CDR3 DNA: TGTGCCAGCAGTCCAACAAGGCGGGGGGCTATTATGCAGACCCAGTACTTC; CDR3 protein: CASSPTRRGAIMQTQYF
V gene: TRBV5-1; D gene: NA; J gene: TRBJ1-1; clone size: few; CDR3 DNA: TGCGCCAGCAGCTTGTCGGGTGAGGTGGCTTTCTTT; CDR3 protein: CASSLSGEVAFF
V gene: TRBV18; D gene: NA; J gene: TRBJ1-2; clone size: NA; CDR3 DNA: TGTGCCAGCTCACCACCGACACAGTTAACGGGGGGCTACACCTTC; CDR3 protein: CASSPPTQLTGGYTF
V gene: TRBV5-1; D gene: NA; J gene: TRBJ2-5; clone size: once; CDR3 DNA: TGCGCCAGCAGCGGTCCAGGACTGAGGAGGCGGGAGACCCAGTACTTC; CDR3 protein: CASSGPGLRRRETQYF
V gene: TRBV27; D gene: NA; J gene: TRBJ2-1; clone size: NA; CDR3 DNA: TGTGCCAGCAGTTCAACAGAATACAATGAGCAGTTCTTC; CDR3 protein: CASSSTEYNEQFF
V gene: TRBV5-1; D gene: TRBD2; J gene: TRBJ2-1; clone size: NA; CDR3 DNA: TGCGCCAGCAGCTTGGAGGGAGGGTTAAGCCCATTTGAGCAGTTCTTC; CDR3 protein: CASSLEGGLSPFEQFF
V gene: TRBV27; D gene: NA; J gene: TRBJ1-1; clone size: NA; CDR3 DNA: TGTGCCAGCAGTTTCCTACAGGGTGGTGAAGCTTTCTTT; CDR3 protein: CASSFLQGGEAFF
V gene: TRBV9; D gene: NA; J gene: TRBJ2-7; clone size: NA; CDR3 DNA: TGTGCCAGCAGCGTAGGACAGAACTACGAGCAGTACTTC; CDR3 protein: CASSVGQNYEQYF
V gene: TRBV19; D gene: TRBD1; J gene: TRBJ2-7; clone size: NA; CDR3 DNA: TGTGCCAGTAGCCGACAGGGGGCTTCCTACGAGCAGTACTTC; CDR3 protein: CASSRQGASYEQYF